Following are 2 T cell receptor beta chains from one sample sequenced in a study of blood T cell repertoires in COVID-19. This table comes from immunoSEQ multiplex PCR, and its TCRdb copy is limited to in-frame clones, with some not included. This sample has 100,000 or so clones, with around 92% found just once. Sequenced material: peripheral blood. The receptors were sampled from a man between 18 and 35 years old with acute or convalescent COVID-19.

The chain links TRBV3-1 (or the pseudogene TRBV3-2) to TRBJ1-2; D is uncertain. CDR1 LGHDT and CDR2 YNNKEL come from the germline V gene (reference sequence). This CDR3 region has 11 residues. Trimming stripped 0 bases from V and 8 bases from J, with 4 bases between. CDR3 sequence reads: CASSQDRGYTF. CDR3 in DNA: TGTGCCAGCAGCCAAGATCGGGGCTACACCTTC.

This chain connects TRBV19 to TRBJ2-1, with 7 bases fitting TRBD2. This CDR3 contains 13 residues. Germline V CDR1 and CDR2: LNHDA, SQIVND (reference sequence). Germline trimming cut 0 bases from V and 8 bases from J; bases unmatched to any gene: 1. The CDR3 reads CASSIEAGYEQFF. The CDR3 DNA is TGTGCCAGTAGTATAGAAGCGGGATATGAGCAGTTCTTC.